Following are 25 T cell receptor beta chains from one sample sequenced in a study of T cell responses to AZD1222 COVID-19 vaccine listed by TCRdb under 2021. The time point tag for this specimen amounts to: baseline before first vaccination. The label giving this sample's treatment or condition can be read as: meningococcal conjugate vaccine given as trial control. The receptor library was made with the immunoSEQ multiplex PCR assay. TCRdb's version of the immuneACCESS table is confined to in-frame rearrangements and falls short of the full clone set. An unresolved V gene accounts for under half of the shortfall where checked; the remainder is of unknown origin. In all, the sample holds about 150,000 clones, and 75% to 85% of those were seen once. About 4% of the sample comes from the top ten. The sequences come from peripheral blood, collected on day 0 of MenACWY control vaccination. Receptors originate from an adult in good health.

V usage is TRBV19 and J usage is TRBJ2-1; D not certain. V was trimmed by 4 bases and J by 7 bases, leaving 5 bases between them. The CDR3 is 11 amino acids. Germline CDR1 reads LNHDA; CDR2 reads SQIVND (reference sequence). DNA of the CDR3: TGTGCCAGTAGTAAGTATAATGAGCAGTTCTTC. Amino acid sequence: CASSKYNEQFF.

The chain employs TRBV10-2 and TRBJ1-5; D uncertain. Germline V CDR1 and CDR2: WSHSY, SAAADI. This CDR3 has 15 residues. The V end lost 0 bases, the J end lost 1 base, and 7 bases lay between the germline ends. The CDR3 reads CASSESEGSNQPQHF. The DNA for the CDR3 is TGCGCCAGCAGTGAGTCGGAGGGAAGCAATCAGCCCCAGCATTTT.

The chain couples TRBV7-9 to TRBJ2-4; D uncertain. The CDR3 extends over 16 amino acids. Trimming removed 5 bases at V and 1 base at J, with 15 bases between. Germline CDR1 and CDR2: SEHNR and FQNEAQ (reference sequence). The CDR3 here is CASSPEAVLAKNIQYF. The CDR3 region has the DNA TGTGCCAGCAGCCCAGAGGCAGTTTTGGCCAAAAACATTCAGTACTTC.

The rearrangement uses TRBV3-1 (or the pseudogene TRBV3-2) and TRBJ2-5, with D possibly called TRBD1 or TRBD2 (5 bases each). Germline values: CDR1 LGHDT, CDR2 YNNKEL (reference sequence). V dropped 4 bases and J dropped 5 bases, with 23 bases sitting between them. The CDR3 consists of 17 residues. CDR3 sequence: CASSPRGDRTPRETQYF. For the CDR3, the DNA is TGTGCCAGCAGCCCCCGGGGCGACCGCACCCCGAGGGAGACCCAGTACTTC.

The rearrangement links TRBV19 to TRBJ1-1, with D perhaps matching TRBD1 (5 bases). The CDR3 covers 13 residues. The germline gives CDR1 LNHDA, CDR2 SQIVND (reference sequence). The germline V and J ends were trimmed by 6 bases and 3 bases, with 11 bases remaining between them. The CDR3 nucleotides read TGTGCCAGTAGCCTGTGGGGGTACACTGAAGCTTTCTTT. Translation gives CASSLWGYTEAFF.

The rearrangement uses TRBV29-1 and TRBJ2-1; a possible D gene is TRBD2 (5 bases). V was shortened by 7 bases and J by 6 bases, with 13 bases between the two germline ends. Germline V gives CDR1 SQVTM, CDR2 ANQGSEA. There are 12 residues in the CDR3. The CDR3 spells CSAPTTSNEQFF. CDR3 nucleotides: TGCAGCGCCCCGACCACTAGCAATGAGCAGTTCTTC.

This chain uses TRBV7-9 with TRBJ1-1; no definite D call. Deletions cut 5 bases from V and 1 base from J, with 2 bases between. Germline values: CDR1 SEHNR, CDR2 FQNEAQ (reference sequence). This CDR3 has 11 amino acids. The CDR3 DNA is TGTGCCAGCAGCCAGAACACTGAAGCTTTCTTT. This sequence encodes CASSQNTEAFF.

The chain recombines TRBV2 with TRBJ2-1; the match to TRBD2 covers 8 bases. Trimming at V came to 7 bases and at J to 4 bases, leaving 6 bases not matched to a gene. This CDR3 contains 14 residues. Germline lookup yields CDR1 SNHLY and CDR2 FYNNEI. CDR3 sequence: CASTRAGGYNEQFF. In DNA, the CDR3 is TGTGCCAGCACCCGGGCGGGGGGATACAATGAGCAGTTCTTC.

The J gene is TRBJ2-5, the V gene TRBV4-2; TRBD2 is a possible D gene (6 bases). CDR3 size: 15 residues. V lost 4 bases to trimming and J lost 4 bases, with 16 bases between them. Germline V CDR1 and CDR2: LGHNA, YNFKEQ. CDR3 nucleotide sequence: TGTGCCAGCAGCCCCCACCGGGGGAATACAGAGACCCAGTACTTC. This sequence encodes CASSPHRGNTETQYF.

The J gene is TRBJ1-2, the V gene TRBV20-1; TRBD1 matches 8 bases. Trimming removed 3 bases from V and 4 bases from J; junction bases left unmatched: 4. CDR1 and CDR2 from the germline V gene are DFQATT and SNEGSKA (reference sequence). The CDR3 is 13 residues long. The CDR3: CSASGTGPYGYTF. CDR3 in DNA: TGCAGTGCTAGTGGGACAGGACCCTATGGCTACACCTTC.

The J gene is TRBJ1-2, the V gene TRBV30, with TRBD1 matching 9 bases. Germline V lookup: CDR1 GTSNPN, CDR2 SVGIG (reference sequence). CDR3 size: 15 residues. The ends lost 0 bases at V and 8 bases at J; junction bases unmatched: 10. This chain's CDR3 is CAWSVQGQGLRGYTF. CDR3 DNA sequence: TGTGCCTGGAGTGTACAGGGACAGGGCCTTCGGGGCTACACCTTC.

The chain recombines TRBV9 with TRBJ1-1, with D maybe TRBD1 (5 bases). The CDR3 is 15 residues long. Germline V lookup: CDR1 SGDLS, CDR2 YYNGEE. V gave up 2 bases and J gave up 0 bases, with 11 bases separating them. CDR3 region: CASSVGGHMNTEAFF. The CDR3 coding sequence is TGTGCCAGCAGCGTGGGGGGTCACATGAACACTGAAGCTTTCTTT.

V usage is TRBV19 and J usage is TRBJ2-1; 7 bases fit TRBD2. Germline CDR1 LNHDA, CDR2 SQIVND (reference sequence). V was pared by 4 bases and J by 4 bases, with 7 bases of the junction left unmatched. The CDR3 runs 15 residues. The DNA for the CDR3 is TGTGCCAGTAGTACCGGACTAGAGTATTACAATGAGCAGTTCTTC. Translating gives CASSTGLEYYNEQFF.

V usage is TRBV18 and J usage is TRBJ1-5; D may be TRBD1 (6 bases). Trimming took off 1 base at V and 0 bases at J, with 7 bases between the two ends. The CDR3 totals 15 residues. From germline, CDR1 is KGHSH and CDR2 LQKENI. The CDR3 region has the DNA TGTGCCAGCTCACCACTCAGGGGTAGCAATCAGCCCCAGCATTTT. Its translation: CASSPLRGSNQPQHF.

This clone turned up a few times. This rearrangement joins TRBV18 to TRBJ2-7; 10 positions agree with TRBD2. The CDR3 sequence is 15 residues long. J was trimmed by 1 base and V by 6 bases; bases with no gene match: 6. Germline CDR1 is KGHSH and CDR2 is LQKENI. CDR3 DNA sequence: TGTGCCAGCTCGGGGACTAGCGTACTGTCCTACGAGCAGTACTTC. It codes for CASSGTSVLSYEQYF.

This chain joins TRBV28 and TRBJ2-1; the D call may be TRBD1 or TRBD2 (5 bases each). The CDR3 sequence is 17 residues long. V shed 4 bases and J shed 1 base, with 17 bases lying between them. Germline V gene sequence: CDR1 MDHEN, CDR2 SYDVKM. DNA for the CDR3: TGTGCCAGCAGTTCGCTCCCGGGGCCAAGGTCCTACAATGAGCAGTTCTTC. Translating gives CASSSLPGPRSYNEQFF.

The genes are TRBV6-5 and TRBJ2-1, with 9 bases that match TRBD2. The J segment lost 4 bases and the V segment lost 3 bases, leaving 7 bases of the junction unmatched. Germline V gene sequence: CDR1 MNHEY, CDR2 SVGAGI. This CDR3 comprises 16 residues. The CDR3 reads CASSYTGTSSYNEQFF. CDR3 nucleotide sequence: TGTGCCAGCAGTTATACCGGGACTAGCTCTTACAATGAGCAGTTCTTC.

The chain links TRBV19 to TRBJ2-2; D unclear. Deletions cut 5 bases from V and 5 bases from J, with 9 bases between. The CDR3 consists of 13 residues. Per the germline V gene, CDR1 is LNHDA and CDR2 is SQIVND (reference sequence). The CDR3 DNA is TGTGCCAGTAGTTACAGCACAACCGGGGAGCTGTTTTTT. Translation: CASSYSTTGELFF.

The J gene is TRBJ1-1, the V gene TRBV14; 7 bases match TRBD1. J gave up 2 bases and V 7 bases, and 7 bases lay outside the gene matches. Germline V gives CDR1 SGHDN, CDR2 FVKESK. The CDR3 is 14 amino acids. The CDR3 DNA reads as TGTGCCAGCACCCTCGGGACAGCTAACACTGAAGCTTTCTTT. Translated: CASTLGTANTEAFF. Full variable domain (rest looked up from reference TRBV14 and TRBJ1-1): EAGVTQFPSHSVIEKGQTVTLRCDPISGHDNLYWYRRVMGKEIKFLLHFVKESKQDESGMPNNRFLAERTGGTYSTLKVQPAELEDSGVYFCASTLGTANTEAFFGQGTRLTVV.

This clone appeared a few times. V is TRBV19 and J is TRBJ1-5, with 8 bases lining up with TRBD1. This CDR3 comprises 15 residues. Trimming removed 6 bases from V and 7 bases from J; junction bases left unmatched: 11. CDR1 is LNHDA and CDR2 is SQIVND in the germline V gene (reference sequence). CDR3 protein: CASRLEDRVGQPQHF. DNA for the CDR3: TGTGCCAGTAGATTGGAGGACAGGGTGGGCCAGCCCCAGCATTTT. Together with reference TRBV19 and TRBJ1-5, the CDR3 gives the full variable domain: DGGITQSPKYLFRKEGQNVTLSCEQNLNHDAMYWYRQDPGQGLRLIYYSQIVNDFQKGDIAEGYSVSREKKESFPLTVTSAQKNPTAFYLCASRLEDRVGQPQHFGDGTRLSIL.

The rearrangement uses TRBV5-1 and TRBJ2-5; weak D call: TRBD1 (5 bases). Between the trimmed V and J ends, which lost 4 bases and 2 bases, there was a span of 9 bases. Germline V gene lookup returns CDR1 SGHRS and CDR2 YFSETQ. The CDR3 extends over 13 amino acids. In DNA, the CDR3 is TGCGCCAGCAGCCCCCAGGGTCAAGAGACCCAGTACTTC. Its translation: CASSPQGQETQYF.

The V gene is TRBV5-6, the J gene TRBJ2-1; TRBD2 matches at 13 bases. Germline trimming cut 4 bases from V and 4 bases from J; bases unmatched to any gene: 2. Germline V gene data show CDR1 as SGHDT and CDR2 as YYEEEE. This CDR3 spans 15 amino acids. CDR3 protein: CASSGTSGKYNEQFF. CDR3 coding DNA: TGTGCCAGCAGCGGGACTAGCGGGAAATACAATGAGCAGTTCTTC.

This sequence joins TRBV7-9 and TRBJ2-3, with TRBD2 matching 8 bases. The length of the CDR3 is 15 residues. Germline V lookup: CDR1 SEHNR, CDR2 FQNEAQ (reference sequence). Germline trimming cut 3 bases from V and 2 bases from J; bases unmatched to any gene: 4. The CDR3 loop reads CASSFSGVVTDTQYF. CDR3 sequence (DNA): TGTGCCAGCAGCTTTAGCGGGGTCGTCACAGATACGCAGTATTTT.

The V and J genes are TRBV4-1 and TRBJ1-6, with D hard to call. V lost 3 bases, J lost 5 bases, and 14 bases lay in between. Germline CDR1 reads MGHRA; CDR2 reads YSYEKL. This CDR3 comprises 16 residues. The CDR3 region has the DNA TGCGCCAGCAGCCACGGACCCCCGCAGGATAATTCACCCCTCCACTTT. This codes for CASSHGPPQDNSPLHF.

The chain couples TRBV29-1 to TRBJ1-5; D is ambiguous. Germline V lookup: CDR1 SQVTM, CDR2 ANQGSEA. The CDR3 runs to 12 residues. Trimming removed 4 bases at V and 4 bases at J, with 8 bases between. DNA for the CDR3: TGCAGCGTTGGATGGGGAAATCAGCCCCAGCATTTT. Translating it yields CSVGWGNQPQHF. The complete variable domain, with remaining parts taken from reference TRBV29-1 and TRBJ1-5, reads SAVISQKPSRDICQRGTSLTIQCQVDSQVTMMFWYRQQPGQSLTLIATANQGSEATYESGFVIDKFPISRPNLTFSTLTVSNMSPEDSSIYLCSVGWGNQPQHFGDGTRLSIL.